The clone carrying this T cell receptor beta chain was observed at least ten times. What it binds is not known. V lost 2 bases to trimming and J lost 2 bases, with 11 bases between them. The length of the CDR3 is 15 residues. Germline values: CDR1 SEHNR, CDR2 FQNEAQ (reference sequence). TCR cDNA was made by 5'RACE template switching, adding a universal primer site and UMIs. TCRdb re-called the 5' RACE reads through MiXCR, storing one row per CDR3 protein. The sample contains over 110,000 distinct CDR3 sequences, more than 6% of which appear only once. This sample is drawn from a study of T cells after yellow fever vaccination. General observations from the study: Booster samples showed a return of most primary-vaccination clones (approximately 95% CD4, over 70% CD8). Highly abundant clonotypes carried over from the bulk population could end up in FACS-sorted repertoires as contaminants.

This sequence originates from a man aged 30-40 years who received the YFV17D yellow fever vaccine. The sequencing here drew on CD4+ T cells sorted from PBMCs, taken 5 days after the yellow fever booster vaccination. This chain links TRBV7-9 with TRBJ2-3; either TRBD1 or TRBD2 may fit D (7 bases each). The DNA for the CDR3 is TGTGCCAGCAGCTTACAGGGGGGGATCACAGATACGCAGTATTTT. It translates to CASSLQGGITDTQYF.